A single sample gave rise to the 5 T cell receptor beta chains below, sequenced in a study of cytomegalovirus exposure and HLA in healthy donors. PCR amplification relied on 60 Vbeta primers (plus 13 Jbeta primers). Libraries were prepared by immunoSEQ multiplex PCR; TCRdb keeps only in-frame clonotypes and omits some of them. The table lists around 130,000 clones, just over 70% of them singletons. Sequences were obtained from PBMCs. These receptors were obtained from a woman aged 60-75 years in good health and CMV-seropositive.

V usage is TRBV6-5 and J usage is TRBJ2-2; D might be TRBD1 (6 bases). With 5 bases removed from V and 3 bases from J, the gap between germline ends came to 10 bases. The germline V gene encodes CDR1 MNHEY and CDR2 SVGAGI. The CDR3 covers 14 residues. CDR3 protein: CASSLSGDTGELFF. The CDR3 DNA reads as TGTGCCAGCAGTCTATCAGGGGACACCGGGGAGCTGTTTTTT.

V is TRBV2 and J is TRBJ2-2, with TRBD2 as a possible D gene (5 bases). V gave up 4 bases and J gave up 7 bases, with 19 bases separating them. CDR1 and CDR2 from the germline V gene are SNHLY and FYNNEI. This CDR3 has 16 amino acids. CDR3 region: CASSGELLLVGGELFF. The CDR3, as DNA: TGTGCCAGCAGTGGGGAGCTACTCCTAGTAGGCGGGGAGCTGTTTTTT.

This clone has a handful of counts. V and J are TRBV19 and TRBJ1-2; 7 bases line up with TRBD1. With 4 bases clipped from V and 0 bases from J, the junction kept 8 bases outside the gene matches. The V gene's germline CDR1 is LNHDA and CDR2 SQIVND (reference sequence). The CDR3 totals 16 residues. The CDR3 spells CASSTQTGSANYGYTF. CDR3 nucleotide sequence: TGTGCCAGTAGTACCCAGACAGGGTCCGCTAACTATGGCTACACCTTC.

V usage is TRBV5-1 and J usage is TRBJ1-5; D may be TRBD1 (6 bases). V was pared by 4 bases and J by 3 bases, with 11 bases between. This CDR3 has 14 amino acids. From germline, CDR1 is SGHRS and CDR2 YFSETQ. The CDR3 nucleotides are TGCGCCAGCAGCCCCGGGGACATCAATCAGCCCCAGCATTTT. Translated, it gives CASSPGDINQPQHF.

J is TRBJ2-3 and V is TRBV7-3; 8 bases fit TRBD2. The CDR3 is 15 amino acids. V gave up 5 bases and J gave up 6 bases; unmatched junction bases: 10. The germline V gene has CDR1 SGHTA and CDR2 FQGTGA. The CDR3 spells CASSIRGGYLDTQYF. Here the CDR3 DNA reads TGTGCCAGCAGCATACGCGGGGGGTACCTCGATACGCAGTATTTT. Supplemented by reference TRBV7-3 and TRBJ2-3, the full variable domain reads GAGVSQTPSNKVTEKGKYVELRCDPISGHTALYWYRQSLGQGPEFLIYFQGTGAADDSGLPNDRFFAVRPEGSVSTLKIQRTERGDSAVYLCASSIRGGYLDTQYFGPGTRLTVL.